This T cell receptor (beta chain) was recovered during a study of blood T cell repertoires in COVID-19. Study-level background: The cDNA or gDNA used as material had been derived from T cells, B-cell-depleted T cells, or PBMCs.

Measured with immunoSEQ multiplex PCR; TCRdb has only the in-frame clones, and not every one. The sample shows 200,000 to 250,000 clones, over 75% of them seen only once. The CDR3 runs 15 residues. Trimming took 3 bases from V and 0 from J, leaving 10 bases between them. Germline V gene data show CDR1 as SGHRS and CDR2 as YFSETQ. The sequence was collected from a woman between 25 and 40 years old who had been exposed to COVID-19. The chain carries TRBV5-1 and TRBJ1-3; a weak D match, TRBD1 (6 bases). The sample taken for sequencing was PBMCs or T cells enriched from blood (not recorded which). The CDR3 protein is CASSSQGTSGNTIYF. The CDR3 DNA sequence: TGCGCCAGCAGCTCACAGGGTACCTCTGGAAACACCATATATTTT. Filled out from reference TRBV5-1 and TRBJ1-3, the complete variable domain reads KAGVTQTPRYLIKTRGQQVTLSCSPISGHRSVSWYQQTPGQGLQFLFEYFSETQRNKGNFPGRFSGRQFSNSRSEMNVSTLELGDSALYLCASSSQGTSGNTIYFGEGSWLTVV.